This paragraph reports one TCR beta chain. The record originates from a study of OX40 agonist ivuxolimab in advanced cancers. Across the whole study: A history of anti-PD-1, anti-PD-L1 or anti-CTLA-4 therapy was acceptable, and over 30% had some.

This CDR3 contains 11 residues. V shed 8 bases and J shed 0 bases, with 4 bases lying between them. From germline, CDR1 is MDHEN and CDR2 SYDVKM. TCRdb's table, derived via immunoSEQ multiplex PCR, lists solely in-frame clones and lacks some. The table has over 95,000 clones, around nine tenths seen once. This receptor was taken from an adult with an advanced solid tumor such as melanoma, head and neck, liver or kidney cancer. The rearrangement links TRBV28 to TRBJ1-2; D call uncertain. Sequenced here: CD4+ or CD8+ T cells sorted from blood, sampled in a trial of the OX40 agonist ivuxolimab. The CDR3 bases are TGTGCCAGCGCTTCTAACTATGGCTACACCTTC. As protein: CASASNYGYTF.